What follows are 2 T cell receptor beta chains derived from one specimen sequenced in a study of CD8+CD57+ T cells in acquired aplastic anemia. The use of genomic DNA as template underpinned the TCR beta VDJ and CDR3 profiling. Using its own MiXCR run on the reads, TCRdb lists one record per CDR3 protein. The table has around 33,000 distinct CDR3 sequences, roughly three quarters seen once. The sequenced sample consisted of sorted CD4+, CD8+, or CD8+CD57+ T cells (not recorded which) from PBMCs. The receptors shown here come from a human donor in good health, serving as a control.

CDR3 nucleotide sequence: TGTGCCAGCAGCCGCGCGACGGACAGGGACTGGGGCTACACCTTC. Translation: CASSRATDRDWGYTF. The rearrangement uses TRBV7-9 and TRBJ1-2; the match to TRBD1 covers 8 bases. Germline CDR1 SEHNR, CDR2 FQNEAQ (reference sequence). The CDR3 loop spans 15 amino acids. The V and J ends lost 5 bases and 8 bases, in that order; junction bases with no gene match: 13.

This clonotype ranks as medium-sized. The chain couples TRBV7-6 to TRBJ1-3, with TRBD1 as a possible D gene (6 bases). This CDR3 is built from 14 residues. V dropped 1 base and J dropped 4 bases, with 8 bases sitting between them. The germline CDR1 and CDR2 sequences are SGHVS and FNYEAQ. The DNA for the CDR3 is TGTGCCAGCAGCTTAGGCAGGGGAGGAAACACCATATATTTT. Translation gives CASSLGRGGNTIYF.